This record concerns one T cell receptor (beta chain) sequence. Its antigen remains unidentified. Assay: immunoSEQ multiplex PCR; the TCRdb copy retains only in-frame clones and omits some. The data contain 86,000 or so clones, about 93% of them singletons. This sample is drawn from a study of human versus mouse CDR3 diversity and MHC coevolution. With 10 bases clipped from V and 0 bases from J, the junction kept 8 bases outside the gene matches. In germline, CDR1 is MNHNS, CDR2 SASEGT. The CDR3 runs 14 residues. General study results and limits: By iCHAO1, human TCR beta clonotypes numbered about 1.5 million, the most.

The clonotype comes from a person aged 25 to 69 in good health. The genes are TRBV6-1 and TRBJ1-1, with 7 bases aligning to TRBD1. Sequenced sample: naive CD4+ T cells from blood. Subset of the sample: CD45RO-negative CD62L-positive naive CD4 T cells. The DNA of the CDR3 is TGTGCCACCCAGGGGGTCTTTATGAACACTGAAGCTTTCTTT. As protein: CATQGVFMNTEAFF.